This passage covers 21 T cell receptor beta chains from one sample sequenced in a study of T cells expressing NK-cell markers. TCRdb reprocessed the 5' RACE reads, with one entry per CDR3 protein and no DNA. This sample contains about 440,000 distinct CDR3 sequences. Sequencing was carried out using blood T cells: a sorted CD56 or NKG2C T cell subset, CD4+ or CD8+ T cells, or bulk PBMC T cells (not recorded which). The origin of the receptors is a woman between 18 and 75 years old in good health.

The rearrangement joins TRBV12-3 or TRBV12-4 to TRBJ2-3. The CDR3 covers 15 residues. The CDR3 region is CASSLEPGNTDTQYF.

The V gene is TRBV5-1, the J gene TRBJ2-2; TCRdb designates TRBD1, a call that cannot be tested without DNA. The CDR3 contains 16 residues. Germline V gene lookup returns CDR1 SGHRS and CDR2 YFSETQ. Here the CDR3 reads CASSPRDPSNTGELFF. The full variable domain, its missing parts supplied by reference TRBV5-1 and TRBJ2-2, is KAGVTQTPRYLIKTRGQQVTLSCSPISGHRSVSWYQQTPGQGLQFLFEYFSETQRNKGNFPGRFSGRQFSNSRSEMNVSTLELGDSALYLCASSPRDPSNTGELFFGEGSRLTVL.

V and J are TRBV12-3 or TRBV12-4 and TRBJ1-1. The CDR3 has 15 residues. CDR3 amino acids: CASKALGTANTEAFF.

The rearrangement joins TRBV29-1 to TRBJ2-7; TCRdb proposes TRBD1, but this gene call is untestable without DNA. The CDR3 is made up of 13 amino acids. Germline CDR1 and CDR2: SQVTM and ANQGSEA. This CDR3 is CSVSDRATYEQYF.

The rearrangement uses TRBV28 and TRBJ2-5. The CDR3 runs to 12 residues. CDR1 and CDR2 from the germline V gene are MDHEN and SYDVKM. CDR3 in amino acids: CASSGTIETQYF.

The rearrangement links TRBV27 to TRBJ1-2; TCRdb's D call of TRBD1 is untestable without DNA. This CDR3 comprises 14 residues. The V gene's germline CDR1 is MNHEY and CDR2 SMNVEV (reference sequence). This CDR3 reads CASKSRTGPHGYTF.

This chain uses TRBV7-2 with TRBJ1-4; the TCRdb call, TRBD1, lacks DNA for checking. This CDR3 has 14 amino acids. Germline V gene data show CDR1 as SGHTA and CDR2 as FQGNSA. The CDR3 region is CASSSTGTLEKLFF. Variable domain in full (rest from reference TRBV7-2 and TRBJ1-4): GAGVSQSPSNKVTEKGKDVELRCDPISGHTALYWYRQSLGQGLEFLIYFQGNSAPDKSGLPSDRFSAERTGGSVSTLTIQRTQQEDSAVYLCASSSTGTLEKLFFGSGTQLSVL.

This chain connects TRBV7-9 to TRBJ1-3. CDR3 size: 15 residues. Germline CDR1 SEHNR, CDR2 FQNEAQ (reference sequence). This chain's CDR3 is CASSLYRSSGNTIYF.

The chain joins TRBV6-1 to TRBJ2-7; TCRdb's D call, TRBD1, is unchecked because there is no DNA. CDR1 and CDR2 (germline): MNHNS, SASEGT. CDR3 length: 16 residues. The CDR3 spells CASTAWAALNSYEQYF.

V is TRBV6-2 or TRBV6-3 and J is TRBJ2-1. The germline gives CDR1 MNHEY, CDR2 SVGEGT. The CDR3 covers 17 residues. The CDR3 loop is CASSLTAYLPPHNEQFF.

The chain has TRBV15 and TRBJ2-6; TCRdb outputs TRBD2, but without DNA this stays unchecked. Per germline, CDR1 LNHNV and CDR2 YYDKDF (reference sequence). The CDR3 is 20 amino acids. CDR3 in amino acids: CATSRGPSGLRSLGANVLTF.

The V call is TRBV20-1, the J call TRBJ1-6. The germline V gene encodes CDR1 DFQATT and CDR2 SNEGSKA (reference sequence). CDR3 size: 14 residues. The CDR3 is CSAVWGAYNSPLHF.

The rearrangement uses TRBV20-1 and TRBJ2-4; TCRdb selects TRBD1, and the lack of DNA leaves this call unchecked. Looked up from germline, CDR1 is DFQATT and CDR2 is SNEGSKA (reference sequence). This CDR3 comprises 15 residues. The CDR3 sequence: CSARAPGRAKNIQYF.

The rearrangement uses TRBV5-1 and TRBJ2-5; TCRdb lists TRBD2, though no DNA is available to test this call. Looked up from germline, CDR1 is SGHRS and CDR2 is YFSETQ. The CDR3 covers 15 residues. The chain's CDR3 is CASRRSGGGQETQYF. Drawing the rest from reference TRBV5-1 and TRBJ2-5, the complete variable domain is KAGVTQTPRYLIKTRGQQVTLSCSPISGHRSVSWYQQTPGQGLQFLFEYFSETQRNKGNFPGRFSGRQFSNSRSEMNVSTLELGDSALYLCASRRSGGGQETQYFGPGTRLLVL.

The J gene is TRBJ2-2, the V gene TRBV4-1; the TCRdb call, TRBD2, lacks DNA for checking. The CDR3 consists of 14 residues. Germline-derived CDR1 and CDR2 are MGHRA and YSYEKL. The CDR3 loop is CASRLAVDTGELFF.

V and J are TRBV11-2 and TRBJ2-3; TCRdb gives TRBD2 as the D gene, but with no DNA this cannot be confirmed. The length of the CDR3 is 16 residues. Looked up from germline, CDR1 is SGHAT and CDR2 is FQNNGV. CDR3 amino acids: CASRITSGQQTDTQYF.

The chain's CDR3 is CASSRTAFNEQFF. V gene TRBV18 combines with J gene TRBJ2-1; TCRdb's D call, TRBD1, is unchecked because there is no DNA. The germline CDR1 and CDR2 sequences are KGHSH and LQKENI. There are 13 residues in the CDR3.

The V and J genes are TRBV7-8 and TRBJ2-1. The CDR3 totals 15 residues. Germline lookup yields CDR1 SGHVS and CDR2 FQNEAQ. CDR3 residues: CASSTSGSTYNEQFF.

The rearrangement uses TRBV4-2 and TRBJ1-6. There are 13 residues in the CDR3. Per germline, CDR1 LGHNA and CDR2 YNFKEQ. The CDR3: CASSQERRTLVHF.

CDR3 residues: CASSQQSRFLLDEKLFF. The chain has TRBV14 and TRBJ1-4. CDR1 is SGHDN and CDR2 is FVKESK in the germline V gene. The CDR3 sequence is 17 residues long.

The chain is built from TRBV29-1 and TRBJ2-5; the TCRdb call, TRBD1, lacks DNA for checking. This CDR3 is 12 amino acids long. The germline CDR1 and CDR2 sequences are SQVTM and ANQGSEA. The CDR3 spells CSVGSGAETQYF.